The present T cell receptor beta chain was sequenced within a study of T cells in Graves' hyperthyroidism and ophthalmopathy. Trimming cost V 4 bases and J 9 bases, with 21 bases left between them. Per germline, CDR1 MGHRA and CDR2 YSYEKL. This CDR3 region has 15 residues. Amplified TCR beta CDR3 regions derived from RNA transcripts. RT-PCR in the first round (using the HTBI primer set) targeted the TCR CDR3. TCRdb re-derived calls from the multiplex PCR reads in MiXCR, one entry per CDR3 protein. The sample includes some 440,000 distinct CDR3 sequences, around 14% seen only once; the top ten take approximately 8%.

V usage is TRBV4-1 and J usage is TRBJ1-2; no firm D call. Specimen: blood. This clonotype was sampled from a young woman with Graves' hyperthyroidism. The CDR3 region has the DNA TGCGCCAGCAGCCTTACTCGGACGGTGACTATGAGCTACACCTTC. This translates into CASSLTRTVTMSYTF.